Below are 4 T cell receptor beta chains sequenced from a single sample in a study of tumor-infiltrating lymphocytes in primary liver carcinoma. A primer matching the constant region was used to make TCR beta cDNA from approximately 520 ng of total RNA. Generation of the TCR beta libraries relied on three nested multiplex PCR rounds using slightly modified ARM-PCR. PCR rounds one and two used TRBV1-TRBV30 forward primers with a C-beta reverse primer for 10 cycles each. One entry per CDR3 protein results from TCRdb running MiXCR on the multiplex PCR reads. The sample yields fewer than 350,000 distinct CDR3 sequences, more than 55% seen once. Germline DNA was also extracted, and blood RNA was taken from unsorted whole blood. The sample was peripheral blood. These receptors were taken from a man between 35 and 55 years old with primary liver carcinoma and hepatitis B virus infection.

To note about this clonotype: This may be a read error, as it is one base from a much larger clone. This chain's CDR3 is CASSQVDSAYEQYF. The DNA of the CDR3 is TGCGCCAGCAGCCAAGTGGACTCAGCCTACGAGCAGTACTTC. The genes are TRBV4-1 and TRBJ2-7, with D possibly TRBD2 on 5 matching bases. V was clipped by 1 base and J by 2 bases, with 9 bases between them. Germline V gene lookup returns CDR1 MGHRA and CDR2 YSYEKL. CDR3 length: 14 residues.

This clonotype was seen only a few times. A much larger clone differs by one base, so this may be a read error. This sequence joins TRBV6-6 and TRBJ2-1; D is uncertain. This CDR3 is 13 amino acids long. Germline V gene sequence: CDR1 MNHNY, CDR2 SVGAGI (reference sequence). V was pared by 8 bases and J by 10 bases, with 18 bases between. CDR3 region: CASQHNQVGEQFF. CDR3 in DNA: TGTGCCAGCCAACACAATCAAGTAGGAGAGCAGTTCTTC.

A single count supports this clonotype. The junction does not match germline at one end; this may be a read error. The J gene is TRBJ2-1, the V gene TRBV4-3; D is uncertain. CDR3 length: 12 residues. The germline V gene has CDR1 LGHNA and CDR2 YSLEER. CDR3 nucleotides: TGCACCAGCAGCCAAGATTTGGGTGAGCAGCTCTTC. Translated: CTSSQDLGEQLF.

This chain uses TRBV13 with TRBJ2-1; no clear D gene. CDR3 length equals 15 residues. Between the trimmed V and J ends, which lost 5 bases and 3 bases, there was a span of 14 bases. Germline CDR1 PRHDT, CDR2 FYEKMQ (reference sequence). Written as DNA, the CDR3 is TGTGCCAGCAGCCTGGAGACCAGAGTCTACAATGAGCAGTTCTTC. Protein: CASSLETRVYNEQFF.